One and the same sample provided the 2 T cell receptor beta chains below, sequenced in a study of tumor-infiltrating lymphocytes in primary liver carcinoma. RNA and DNA were co-extracted from about 20-30 mg of unsorted bulk tissue. The input was roughly 0.5 ug total RNA; TCR beta cDNA was made from it with a constant-region primer. Sequencing libraries for TCR beta derived from three nested multiplex PCR rounds that used slightly modified ARM-PCR. Primers for the first two PCR rounds were TRBV1-TRBV30 forward primers and a C-beta reverse primer (10 cycles per round). A single record per CDR3 protein comes from TCRdb applying MiXCR to the multiplex PCR reads. The sample contains about 20,000 distinct CDR3 sequences, 79% of which appear only once. The sequenced material came from liver tumor tissue from sampling region 4. Subset meaning: tumor region T4, right-lateral pole. These receptors came from a young woman with primary liver carcinoma and hepatitis B virus infection.

Concerning this clonotype itself: The DNA is left out, because the CDR3 cannot be placed on it with certainty; the CDR3 is given as TCRdb lists it. The V and J genes are TRBV4-1 and TRBJ2-3; the D call TRBD1 from the table was never checked on the DNA. From its first to its last residue, the CDR3 has 16 amino acids. The germline V gene has CDR1 MGHRA and CDR2 YSYEKL. The CDR3 loop reads CASSKVGTGNTDTRYF.

Notes on this clonotype: A junction end diverges from the germline sequence, so it may reflect a read error. The chain recombines TRBV4-3 with TRBJ2-2; D is possibly TRBD2 (6 bases). In germline, CDR1 is LGHNA, CDR2 YSLEER. The CDR3 covers 19 residues. CDR3 loop: CASSVLVGGPRSNTWELFF. DNA of the CDR3: TGCGCCAGCAGCGTACTAGTAGGAGGGCCCCGTTCGAACACCTGGGAGCTGTTTTTT.